This TCR beta chain came from a study of CD8 T cells in ankylosing spondylitis. This CDR3 region has 13 residues. Germline V lookup: CDR1 DFQATT, CDR2 SNEGSKA (reference sequence). V lost 6 bases to trimming and J lost 0 bases; unmatched junction nucleotides: 4. Study-wide findings and caveats: Seemingly distinctive of ankylosing spondylitis blood was a TCR beta motif formed by eight highly homologous variants.

Making the TCR beta libraries involved quantitative 5'-RACE with molecular barcodes. TCRdb fed the 5' RACE reads into MiXCR, producing one record per CDR3 protein. The table shows about 92,000 distinct CDR3 sequences, with 8.8% occurring only once. The sample holds many counts of this clonotype. Antigen: not known. Material for sequencing was blood, either unsorted or a sorted T cell fraction (not recorded which). The genes are TRBV20-1 and TRBJ2-5; 7 nucleotides line up with TRBD1. The sequence was obtained from a male donor with ankylosing spondylitis or in good health (not recorded which). CDR3 sequence (DNA): TGCAGTGCCATGACAGGGAACCAAGAGACCCAGTACTTC. Translated: CSAMTGNQETQYF.